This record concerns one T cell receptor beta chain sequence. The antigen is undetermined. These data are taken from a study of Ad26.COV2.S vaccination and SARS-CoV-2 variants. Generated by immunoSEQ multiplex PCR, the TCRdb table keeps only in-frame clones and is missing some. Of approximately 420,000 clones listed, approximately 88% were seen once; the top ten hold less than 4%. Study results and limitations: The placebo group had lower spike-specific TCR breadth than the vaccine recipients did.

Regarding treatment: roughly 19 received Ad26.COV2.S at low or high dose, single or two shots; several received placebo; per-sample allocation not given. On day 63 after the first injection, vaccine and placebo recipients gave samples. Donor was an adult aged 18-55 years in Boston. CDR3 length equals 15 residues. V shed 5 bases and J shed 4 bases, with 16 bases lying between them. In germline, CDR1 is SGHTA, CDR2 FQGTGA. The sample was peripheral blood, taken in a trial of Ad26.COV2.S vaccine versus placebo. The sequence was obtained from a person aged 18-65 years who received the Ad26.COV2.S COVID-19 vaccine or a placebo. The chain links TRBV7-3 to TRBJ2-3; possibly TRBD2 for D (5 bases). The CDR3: CASSPKAGVADTQYF. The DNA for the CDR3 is TGTGCCAGCAGCCCAAAGGCCGGGGTCGCAGATACGCAGTATTTT.